The clone carrying this T cell receptor (beta chain) was seen more than once but under ten times. No antigen is known for it. The V and J ends lost 9 bases and 6 bases respectively, with 15 bases between them. Germline V gene sequence: CDR1 MNHEY, CDR2 SVGAGI. There are 13 residues in the CDR3. For the second PCR, which ran for roughly 6 to 12 cycles, a sample-barcoded 5' primer and a J-beta primer mix were used. One entry per CDR3 protein, called by TCRdb with MiXCR from the 5' RACE reads. This table holds more than 450,000 distinct CDR3 sequences, about 29% found once. The data were taken from a study of blood T cells in healthy people across ages. Study-level results: A roughly linear age-dependent decrease characterized TCR beta diversity per million T cells. It was the long-lived donors that had more naive CD4+ cells and higher diversity than aged donors.

The same sample was also used in a study of T cells of mothers and their children. This second report adds: All donors were healthy and Caucasian; they were a few mothers and their six children.

J is TRBJ1-5 and V is TRBV6-5; maybe TRBD1 (5 bases). Sequencing was performed on blood. This TCR derives from a boy aged 2 to 10 in good health. CDR3 in DNA: TGTGCCAGTTGGCGGGGGAAGGGTCAGCCCCAGCATTTT. Its protein product is CASWRGKGQPQHF.